This entry lists 19 T cell receptor beta chains sequenced from one sample in a study of blood T cell repertoires in COVID-19. Assay used: immunoSEQ multiplex PCR; TCRdb lists only in-frame clones, some missing. The table shows 190,000 or so clones, with 75% to 90% occurring only once. The specimen sequenced was PBMCs or T cells enriched from blood (not recorded which). The receptors were sampled from a woman in her 30s who had been exposed to COVID-19.

V and J are TRBV14 and TRBJ1-5; D perhaps matches TRBD1 (6 bases). Trimming removed 4 bases at V and 2 bases at J, with 12 bases between. CDR3 length: 15 residues. Germline V CDR1 and CDR2: SGHDN, FVKESK. CDR3 in DNA: TGTGCCAGCAGCCGAGCGGGACAAGGCAATCAGCCCCAGCATTTT. Protein sequence: CASSRAGQGNQPQHF.

The chain carries TRBV7-6 and TRBJ1-1; possibly TRBD1 for D (5 bases). The CDR3 extends over 15 amino acids. V was clipped by 2 bases and J by 5 bases, with 15 bases between them. CDR1 SGHVS and CDR2 FNYEAQ come from the germline V gene. The CDR3 sequence is CASSLSQGMDTEAFF. CDR3 in DNA: TGTGCCAGCAGCTTATCGCAGGGAATGGATACTGAAGCTTTCTTT.

The chain has TRBV3-1 (or the pseudogene TRBV3-2) and TRBJ1-1, with 8 bases identical to TRBD1. Germline assignment: CDR1 LGHDT and CDR2 YNNKEL (reference sequence). The length of the CDR3 is 14 residues. The V segment lost 2 bases and the J segment 11 bases; nucleotides outside the gene matches: 10. DNA of the CDR3: TGTGCCAGCAGCCAACAGGGGGCGTCTAGAGATGCTTTCTTT. Amino acid sequence: CASSQQGASRDAFF.

The chain has TRBV5-1 and TRBJ2-5; D uncertain. Trimming left V 1 base short and J 1 base short, with 8 bases between. The V gene's germline CDR1 is SGHRS and CDR2 YFSETQ. The CDR3 runs to 14 residues. CDR3 bases: TGCGCCAGCAGCTTGCCCGGGTTCCAAGAGACCCAGTACTTC. This encodes CASSLPGFQETQYF.

The chain carries TRBV7-8 and TRBJ2-7, with 7 bases identical to TRBD2. Germline CDR1 SGHVS, CDR2 FQNEAQ. The CDR3 has 16 amino acids. Trimming cost V 3 bases and J 0 bases; bases outside gene matches: 8. CDR3 sequence: CASSLAATSSSYEQYF. The CDR3, as DNA: TGTGCCAGCAGCTTGGCGGCGACTAGCTCCTCCTACGAGCAGTACTTC.

CDR3 loop: CASSEGQGGETQYF. CDR3 bases: TGTGCCAGCAGTGAAGGGCAGGGGGGAGAGACCCAGTACTTC. The chain has TRBV2 and TRBJ2-5; D possibly corresponds to TRBD1 (7 bases). This CDR3 contains 14 residues. Germline values: CDR1 SNHLY, CDR2 FYNNEI. V was shortened by 1 base and J by 4 bases, with 10 bases between the two germline ends.

This chain connects TRBV3-1 (or the pseudogene TRBV3-2) to TRBJ1-1; D perhaps matches TRBD1 (5 bases). CDR1 and CDR2 (germline): LGHDT, YNNKEL (reference sequence). Trimming took off 4 bases at V and 5 bases at J, with 14 bases between the two ends. The CDR3 covers 14 residues. The CDR3 nucleotides are TGTGCCAGCAGCCCCGTAGGGGATCGAACTGAAGCTTTCTTT. Encoded protein: CASSPVGDRTEAFF.

The genes are TRBV4-2 and TRBJ1-2, with 8 bases that match TRBD1. The CDR3 has 16 amino acids. Germline assignment: CDR1 LGHNA and CDR2 YNFKEQ. The J segment lost 8 bases and the V segment lost 0 bases, leaving 11 bases of the junction unmatched. The CDR3 loop is CASSQEQSRGPKGYTF. The CDR3, as DNA: TGTGCCAGCAGCCAAGAACAGTCCAGGGGGCCGAAGGGCTACACCTTC.

The chain has TRBV14 and TRBJ2-7; 7 bases fit TRBD1. The CDR3 spans 15 residues. Germline-derived CDR1 and CDR2 are SGHDN and FVKESK. J gave up 3 bases and V 4 bases, and 9 bases lay outside the gene matches. CDR3 in DNA: TGTGCCAGCAGCCCCACGCCGGGACAGATCTACGAGCAGTACTTC. It is translated as CASSPTPGQIYEQYF.

The rearrangement links TRBV5-1 to TRBJ1-2; 7 bases fit TRBD1. The length of the CDR3 is 14 residues. From germline, CDR1 is SGHRS and CDR2 YFSETQ. The V gene end was trimmed by 4 bases and the J gene end by 5 bases; junction bases not matched to a gene: 8. The CDR3 protein is CASSPLGQVYGYTF. The CDR3 nucleotides read TGCGCCAGCAGCCCTCTCGGACAGGTGTATGGCTACACCTTC. The entire variable domain, with the rest obtained from reference TRBV5-1 and TRBJ1-2, is as follows: KAGVTQTPRYLIKTRGQQVTLSCSPISGHRSVSWYQQTPGQGLQFLFEYFSETQRNKGNFPGRFSGRQFSNSRSEMNVSTLELGDSALYLCASSPLGQVYGYTFGSGTRLTVV.

The chain uses TRBV2 and TRBJ1-1; the D gene is possibly TRBD1 (5 bases). Germline V lookup: CDR1 SNHLY, CDR2 FYNNEI. There are 14 residues in the CDR3. Trimming cost V 8 bases and J 4 bases, with 17 bases left between them. The DNA for the CDR3 is TGTGCCAGCCTTGTTGTACAGGCGACCACTGAAGCTTTCTTT. Its protein product is CASLVVQATTEAFF.

This chain connects TRBV3-1 (or the pseudogene TRBV3-2) to TRBJ2-2; 9 nucleotides match TRBD1. Germline V gives CDR1 LGHDT, CDR2 YNNKEL (reference sequence). J lost 6 bases, V lost 4 bases, and 3 bases had no gene match. This CDR3 region has 14 residues. CDR3 coding DNA: TGTGCCAGCAGCCTGGGACAGGGTCCCGGGGAGCTGTTTTTT. Translated, it gives CASSLGQGPGELFF.

The genes are TRBV3-1 (or the pseudogene TRBV3-2) and TRBJ2-3; D remains ambiguous. This CDR3 has 15 residues. In germline, CDR1 is LGHDT, CDR2 YNNKEL (reference sequence). Between the trimmed V and J ends, which lost 1 base and 1 base, there was a span of 9 bases. The CDR3 nucleotides read TGTGCCAGCAGCCAAGGGCAAAAAGGCACAGATACGCAGTATTTT. As protein: CASSQGQKGTDTQYF.

V gene TRBV5-1 combines with J gene TRBJ1-1; perhaps TRBD1 as D (5 bases). Trimming pared 2 bases from V and 10 bases from J, leaving 18 bases between. Germline loops: CDR1 SGHRS, CDR2 YFSETQ. The length of the CDR3 is 14 residues. CDR3: CASSFQGVIDAAFF. The CDR3 DNA sequence: TGCGCCAGCAGCTTTCAAGGGGTCATCGATGCAGCTTTCTTT.

The V call is TRBV9, the J call TRBJ1-3; no firm D call. The germline CDR1 and CDR2 sequences are SGDLS and YYNGEE. CDR3 length equals 17 residues. With 0 bases removed from V and 0 bases from J, the gap between germline ends came to 13 bases. In DNA form, the CDR3 reads TGTGCCAGCAGCGTAGTGGCAGGCCCTATCTCTGGAAACACCATATATTTT. It is translated as CASSVVAGPISGNTIYF.

The chain has TRBV19 and TRBJ1-4, with D unresolved. Germline CDR1 and CDR2: LNHDA and SQIVND (reference sequence). The CDR3 is 12 residues long. The ends were cut back, 7 bases at V and 5 bases at J, with 8 bases in the middle. For the CDR3, the DNA is TGTGCCAGTACTGGGGAGAATGAAAAACTGTTTTTT. Amino acid sequence: CASTGENEKLFF.

The chain uses TRBV14 and TRBJ1-6; D unclear. CDR1 and CDR2 (germline): SGHDN, FVKESK. The V end was cut by 1 base, the J end by 10 bases, with 11 bases between. This CDR3 has 14 amino acids. This chain's CDR3 is CASSQGYPRSPLHF. CDR3 DNA sequence: TGTGCCAGCAGCCAAGGGTATCCGCGCTCACCCCTCCACTTT.

This chain connects TRBV3-1 (or the pseudogene TRBV3-2) to TRBJ1-1; D is unclear. The germline gives CDR1 LGHDT, CDR2 YNNKEL (reference sequence). There are 13 residues in the CDR3. With 3 bases removed from V and 5 bases from J, the gap between germline ends came to 10 bases. CDR3 in DNA: TGTGCCAGCAGCCAGGGGAGAAGGACTGAAGCTTTCTTT. Translated: CASSQGRRTEAFF.

CDR3 region: CASSREDQRAYEQYF. DNA of the CDR3: TGTGCCAGCAGCCGGGAGGATCAGCGGGCCTACGAGCAGTACTTC. The V gene is TRBV7-9, the J gene TRBJ2-7, with 7 nucleotides matching TRBD2. This CDR3 region has 15 residues. The trim removed 5 bases at V and 2 bases at J, leaving 9 bases unmatched. Germline CDR1 is SEHNR and CDR2 is FQNEAQ (reference sequence).